This TCR beta chain stems from a study of blood T cell repertoires in COVID-19. Study details: T cells, B-cell-depleted T cells, or PBMCs provided the cDNA or gDNA that served as material.

This CDR3 is 15 amino acids long. V shed 6 bases and J 2 bases; nucleotides not matched to a gene: 4. Germline CDR1 MNHEY, CDR2 SVGAGI. Authors' methods: Nucleated cell number was recorded as an estimate derived from reference gene primer amplification. Profiled with immunoSEQ multiplex PCR; TCRdb holds only in-frame clones, not every one. V and J calls and clone size come straight from that table; D and trimming were deduced from the DNA. Of about 290,000 clones detected, just under 85% appear once; the ten largest clones hold over 3.5%. This clone was detected a few times. Other nucleotide sequences in the sample specify the same CDR3.

The chain has TRBV6-5 and TRBJ1-5; 10 bases agree with TRBD1. The sequence was obtained from a woman in her fifties or sixties with active or convalescent COVID-19. The sequencing sample was made of peripheral blood. The CDR3 reads CASSSGTGGNQPQHF. Here the CDR3 DNA reads TGTGCCAGCAGCAGCGGGACAGGGGGCAATCAGCCCCAGCATTTT.